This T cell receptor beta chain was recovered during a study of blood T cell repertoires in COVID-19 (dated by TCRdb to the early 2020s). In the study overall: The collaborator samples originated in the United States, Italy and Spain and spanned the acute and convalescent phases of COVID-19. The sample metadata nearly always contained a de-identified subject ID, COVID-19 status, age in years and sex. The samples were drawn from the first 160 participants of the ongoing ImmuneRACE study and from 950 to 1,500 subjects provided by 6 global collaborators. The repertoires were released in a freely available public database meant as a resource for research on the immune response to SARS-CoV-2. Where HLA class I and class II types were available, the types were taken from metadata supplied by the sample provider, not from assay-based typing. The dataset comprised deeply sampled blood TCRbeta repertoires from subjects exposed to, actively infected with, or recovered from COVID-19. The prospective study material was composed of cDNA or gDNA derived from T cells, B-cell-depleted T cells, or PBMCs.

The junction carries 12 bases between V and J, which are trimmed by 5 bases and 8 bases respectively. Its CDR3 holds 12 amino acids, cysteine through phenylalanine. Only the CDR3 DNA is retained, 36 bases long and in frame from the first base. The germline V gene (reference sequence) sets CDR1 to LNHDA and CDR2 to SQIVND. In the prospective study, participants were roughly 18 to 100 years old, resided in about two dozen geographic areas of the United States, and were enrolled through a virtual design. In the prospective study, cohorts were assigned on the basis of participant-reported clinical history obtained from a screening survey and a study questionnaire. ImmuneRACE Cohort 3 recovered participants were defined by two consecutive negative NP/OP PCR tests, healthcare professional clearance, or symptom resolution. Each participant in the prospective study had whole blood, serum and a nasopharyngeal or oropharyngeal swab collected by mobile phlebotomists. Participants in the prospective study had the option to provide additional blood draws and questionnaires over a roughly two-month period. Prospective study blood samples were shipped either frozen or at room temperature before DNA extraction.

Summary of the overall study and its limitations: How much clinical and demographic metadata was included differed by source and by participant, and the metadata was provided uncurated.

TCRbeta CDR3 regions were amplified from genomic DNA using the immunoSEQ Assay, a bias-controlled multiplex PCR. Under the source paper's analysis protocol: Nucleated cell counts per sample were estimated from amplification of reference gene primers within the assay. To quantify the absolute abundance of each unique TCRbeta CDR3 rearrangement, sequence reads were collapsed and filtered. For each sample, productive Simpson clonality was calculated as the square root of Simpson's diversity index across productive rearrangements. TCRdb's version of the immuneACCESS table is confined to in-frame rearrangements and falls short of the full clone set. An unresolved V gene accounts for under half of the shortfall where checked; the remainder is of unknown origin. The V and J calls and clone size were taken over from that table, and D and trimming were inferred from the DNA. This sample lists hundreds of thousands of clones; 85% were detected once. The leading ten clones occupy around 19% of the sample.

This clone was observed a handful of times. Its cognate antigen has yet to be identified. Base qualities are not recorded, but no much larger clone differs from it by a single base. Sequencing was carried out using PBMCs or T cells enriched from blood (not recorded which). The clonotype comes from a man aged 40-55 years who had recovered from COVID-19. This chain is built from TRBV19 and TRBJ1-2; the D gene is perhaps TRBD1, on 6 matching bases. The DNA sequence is TGTGCCAGTAGTTCAGGGGCGTCCGGCTACACCTTC. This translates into CASSSGASGYTF.